Shown below are 3 T cell receptor beta chains from a single sample sequenced in a study of T cell clusters in autoimmune cytopenias. TRB rearrangements were amplified by touch-down multiplex PCR with mixed TRB-A/B primers. With the multiplex PCR reads reprocessed, TCRdb shows one record per CDR3 protein and no DNA. Here the sample table reports approximately 8,000 distinct CDR3 sequences. TRB was amplified from around 0.25 ug of peripheral blood genomic DNA per sample. Sequencing input: peripheral blood. The receptors were sampled from a human donor with an autoimmune cytopenia or autoimmune hepatitis (not recorded which).

The chain recombines TRBV4-2 with TRBJ2-5; TCRdb calls TRBD2, which cannot be checked without DNA. The germline V gene has CDR1 LGHNA and CDR2 YNFKEQ. CDR3 length: 15 residues. The CDR3 is CASSQDTEGLETQYF.

The V and J genes are TRBV6-5 and TRBJ2-2. CDR3 length: 15 amino acids. CDR1 MNHEY and CDR2 SVGAGI come from the germline V gene. CDR3 in amino acids: CASSYWTSGTGELFF.

The CDR3 region is CASSPKGGTSGNSYEQYF. The J gene is TRBJ2-7, the V gene TRBV7-9; TCRdb's assignment of TRBD2 cannot be checked, as there is no DNA. CDR3 length: 18 residues. Germline CDR1 SEHNR, CDR2 FQNEAQ (reference sequence). The full variable domain, with the rest looked up from reference TRBV7-9 and TRBJ2-7, is DTGVSQNPRHKITKRGQNVTFRCDPISEHNRLYWYRQTLGQGPEFLTYFQNEAQLEKSRLLSDRFSAERPKGSFSTLEIQRTEQGDSAMYLCASSPKGGTSGNSYEQYFGPGTRLTVT.